This TCR beta chain was retrieved from a study of molecular identifiers for immune sequencing clone quantification. Generation of bulk TCR libraries relied on previously described methods and listed TCR primers. TCRdb ran MiXCR on the PCR reads and lists one entry per CDR3 protein. This table holds roughly 630,000 distinct CDR3 sequences, about 25% found once. The table lists this clonotype with a count of one. Its specificity is not known. Overall study findings and caveats: Sizes of clones that are highly expanded could be underestimated (if identical TCR molecules share a barcode). Among about a million naive cells, spiked Jurkat TCR RNA from a single cell was reportedly detectable.

The V gene lost 9 bases and the J gene lost 7 bases, with 24 bases spanning the gap. The length of the CDR3 is 15 residues. Per germline, CDR1 MNHEY and CDR2 SVGEGT. The receptor comes from a human donor in good health. Some libraries in this study had Jurkat cell RNA spiked in. V usage is TRBV6-2 or TRBV6-3 and J usage is TRBJ2-5; maybe TRBD2 (6 bases). The sample comprised naive CD8+ T cells from blood, with Jurkat cell RNA spiked in. Subset reported: FACS-sorted CD8+CD4-CCR7+CD45RA+ naive T cells. CDR3 loop: CASNSEGQSRATQYF. In nucleotides, the CDR3 is TGTGCCAGTAATTCGGAGGGTCAAAGTCGAGCGACCCAGTACTTC.